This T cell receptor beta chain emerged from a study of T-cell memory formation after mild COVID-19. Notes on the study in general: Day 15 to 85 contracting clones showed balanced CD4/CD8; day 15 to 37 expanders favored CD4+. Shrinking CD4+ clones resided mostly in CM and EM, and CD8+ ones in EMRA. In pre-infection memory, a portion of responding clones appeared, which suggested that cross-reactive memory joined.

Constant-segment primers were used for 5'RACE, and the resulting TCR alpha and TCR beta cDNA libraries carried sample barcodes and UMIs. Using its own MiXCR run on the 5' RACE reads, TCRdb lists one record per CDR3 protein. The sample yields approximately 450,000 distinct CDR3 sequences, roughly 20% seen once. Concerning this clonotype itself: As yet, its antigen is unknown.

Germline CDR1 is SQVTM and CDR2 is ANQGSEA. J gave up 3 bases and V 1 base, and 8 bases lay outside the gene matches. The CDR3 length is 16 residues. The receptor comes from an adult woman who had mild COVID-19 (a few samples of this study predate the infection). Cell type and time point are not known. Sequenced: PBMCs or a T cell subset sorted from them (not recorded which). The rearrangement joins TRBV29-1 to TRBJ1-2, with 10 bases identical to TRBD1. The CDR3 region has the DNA TGCAGCGTTGAAGGTCGACAGGGGGCGCAAGACTATGGCTACACCTTC. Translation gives CSVEGRQGAQDYGYTF.